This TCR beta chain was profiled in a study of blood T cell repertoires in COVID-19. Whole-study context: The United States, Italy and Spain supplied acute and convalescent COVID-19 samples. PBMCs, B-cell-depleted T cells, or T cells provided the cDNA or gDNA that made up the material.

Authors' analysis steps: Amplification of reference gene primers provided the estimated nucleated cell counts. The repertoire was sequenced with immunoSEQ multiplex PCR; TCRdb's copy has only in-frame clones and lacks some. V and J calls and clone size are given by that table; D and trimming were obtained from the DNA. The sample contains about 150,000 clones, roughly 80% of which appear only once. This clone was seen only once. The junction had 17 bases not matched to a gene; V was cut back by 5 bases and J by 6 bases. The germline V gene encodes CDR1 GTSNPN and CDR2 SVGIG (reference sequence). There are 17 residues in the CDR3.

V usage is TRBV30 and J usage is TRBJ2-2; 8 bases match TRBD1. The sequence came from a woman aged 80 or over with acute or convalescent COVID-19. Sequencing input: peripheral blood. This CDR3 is CAWLSDFGQGIPGELFF. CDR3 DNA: TGTGCCTGGCTTTCAGACTTCGGACAGGGAATACCCGGGGAGCTGTTTTTT.